This T cell receptor (beta chain) originates from a study of cytomegalovirus exposure and HLA in healthy donors (dated by TCRdb to 2016 to 2017). About the study as a whole: According to a later analysis, the 110 or so validation repertoires were produced on the same platform as the approximately 610 repertoires of the first cohort. The study aimed to test whether signatures of past pathogen exposure could be identified by cataloging public T cell receptors. Besides the first cohort of 666 subjects, a separate validation cohort made up of 120 or so different subjects was used. The study combined high-throughput TCR immunosequencing, statistical association of individual TCRs with disease status, and machine learning to predict cytomegalovirus infection status. Summary of the overall study and its limitations: The study gave a list of about 150 TCR beta chains associated with cytomegalovirus. The authors suggested that the approach could potentially be extended to other disease states and immunological phenotypes. In both the original and validation cohorts, the classifier was reported to diagnose cytomegalovirus status with high specificity and sensitivity. Most TCR sequences were seen in very few donors, while some public TCRs were found in many individuals. A few of the identified cytomegalovirus-associated TCR beta chains were confirmed in vitro to be specific for cytomegalovirus antigens. Of the cluster scores, around 95% were above 0 in a later analysis, which found that TCRs clustered in the first cohort also tended to co-occur in the roughly 130 validation repertoires. The validation cohort had no HLA typing available for a later analysis, so co-occurrence within that cohort was assessed over all 130 or so repertoires.

The donors belonged to the validation cohort of 120 subjects, which was separate from the approximately 700-subject first cohort. Libraries were constructed by the immunoSEQ multiplex PCR assay. The original pipeline was this. A statistical classification framework was developed to diagnose cytomegalovirus status using the catalog of TCR beta chain sequences. Here the immuneACCESS table is served through TCRdb, limited to in-frame sequences with V and J called. Missing clones are a known gap in these copies; in checked studies unresolved V genes cover under half, and the rest lacks a known reason. V, J and clone size reflect that table, while D and trimming were determined from the DNA. Present in this sample are about 56,000 clones, 75% to 90% of which were seen just once. The ten largest account for roughly 14% of the sample. Via the germline V gene, CDR1 is SGHNT and CDR2 YENEEA. V lost 4 bases and J lost 0 bases, and the count of bases not matched to a germline gene is 4. From its cysteine to its phenylalanine, the CDR3 spans 17 amino acids. The retained sequence is limited to the CDR3, 51 bases, with the frame set at the first base.

A remark on this clone: Its antigen is not yet known. Nothing much larger sits one base from this clone, and base qualities are not available.

Sequencing was performed on PBMCs. The TCR was taken from a woman younger than 35 in good health and CMV-seronegative. The chain was built from TRBV11-3 and TRBJ2-3; TRBD2 lines up with 13 middle nucleotides. The nucleotide sequence is given as TGTGCCAGCAGCTCGGGACTAGCGGGATCTAGCACAGATACGCAGTATTTT. Its translation is CASSSGLAGSSTDTQYF.